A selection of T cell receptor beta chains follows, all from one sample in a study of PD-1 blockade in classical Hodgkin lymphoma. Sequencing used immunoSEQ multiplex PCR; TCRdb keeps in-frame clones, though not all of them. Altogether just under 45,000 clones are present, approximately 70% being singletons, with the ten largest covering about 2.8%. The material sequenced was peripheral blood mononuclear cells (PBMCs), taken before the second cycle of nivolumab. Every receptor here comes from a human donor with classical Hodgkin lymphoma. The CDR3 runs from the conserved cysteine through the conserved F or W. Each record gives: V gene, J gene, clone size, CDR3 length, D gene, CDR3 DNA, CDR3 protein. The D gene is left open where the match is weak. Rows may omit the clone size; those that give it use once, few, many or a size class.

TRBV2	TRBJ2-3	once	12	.	TGTGCCAGCAGTGAAGGGGGGGTGACGCAGTATTTT	CASSEGGVTQYF
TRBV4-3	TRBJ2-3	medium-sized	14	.	TGCGCCAGCAGCCAAGAACTCGACACAGATACGCAGTATTTT	CASSQELDTDTQYF
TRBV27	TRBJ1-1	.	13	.	TGTGCCAGCAGTCCATTCATGAACACTGAAGCTTTCTTT	CASSPFMNTEAFF
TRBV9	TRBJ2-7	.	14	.	TGTGCCAGCAGCGTTTCTGGGGCGCATGACGAGCAGTACTTC	CASSVSGAHDEQYF
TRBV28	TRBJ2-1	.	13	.	TGTGCCAGCAGCTTAAGCTCCTACAATGAGCAGTTCTTC	CASSLSSYNEQFF
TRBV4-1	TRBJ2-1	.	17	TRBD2	TGCGCCAGCAGCCAAGATCGGGCTAGCGGGGGATACAATGAGCAGTTCTTC	CASSQDRASGGYNEQFF
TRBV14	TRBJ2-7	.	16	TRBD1	TGTGCCAGCAGCCGATGGGGACAGGGGATGTCTTACGAGCAGTACTTC	CASSRWGQGMSYEQYF
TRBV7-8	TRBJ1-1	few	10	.	TGTGCCAGCAGCCGCACTGAAGCTTTCTTT	CASSRTEAFF
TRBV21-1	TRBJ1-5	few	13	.	TGTGCCAGCAGTACCGGGGGAAATCAGCCCCAGCATTTT	CASSTGGNQPQHF
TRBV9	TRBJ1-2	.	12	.	TGTGCCAGCGGGGGCATCAACTATGGCTACACCTTC	CASGGINYGYTF
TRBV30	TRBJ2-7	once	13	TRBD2	TGTGCCAGAGCCGGTCTAGCGGGGTACGAGCAGTACTTC	CARAGLAGYEQYF
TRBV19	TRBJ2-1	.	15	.	TGTGCCAGTAACCCCTTGGGGTTTTCCTACAATGAGCAGTTCTTC	CASNPLGFSYNEQFF
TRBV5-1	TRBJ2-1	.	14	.	TGCGCCAGCAGCTTATGGGAGTCTGTCGATGAGCAGTTCTTC	CASSLWESVDEQFF
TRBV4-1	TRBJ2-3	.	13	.	TGCGCCAGCAGCCAACGTGGAACAGATACGCAGTATTTT	CASSQRGTDTQYF
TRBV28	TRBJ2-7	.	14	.	TGTGCCAGCAGTCCACAAATTGTAGCCTACGAGCAGTACTTC	CASSPQIVAYEQYF
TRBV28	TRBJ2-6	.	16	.	TGTGCCAGCACTTGGGGCGGGGACTCTGGGGCCAACGTCCTGACTTTC	CASTWGGDSGANVLTF
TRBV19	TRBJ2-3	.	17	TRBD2	TGTGCCAGTAGAGGGCTAGCGGGGGGGGAGAGCCCAGATACGCAGTATTTT	CASRGLAGGESPDTQYF
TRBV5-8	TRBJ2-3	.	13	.	TGTGCCAGCACCCGCATAGTTGCAGATACGCAGTATTTT	CASTRIVADTQYF
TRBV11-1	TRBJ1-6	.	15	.	TGTGCCAGCAGCTTCAGGACGGCCGATAATTCACCCCTCCACTTT	CASSFRTADNSPLHF
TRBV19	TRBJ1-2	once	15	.	TGTGCCAGTAGTTGGGGACTCTCCACGGCCTATGGCTACACCTTC	CASSWGLSTAYGYTF
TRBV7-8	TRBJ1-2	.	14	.	TGTGCCAGCAGCTTAGCGGGCAGGGACTATGGCTACACCTTC	CASSLAGRDYGYTF
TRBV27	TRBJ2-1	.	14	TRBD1	TGTGCCAGCAGTCGGGACAGGGCCTACAATGAGCAGTTCTTC	CASSRDRAYNEQFF
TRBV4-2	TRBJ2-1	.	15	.	TGTGCCAGCAGCCACTTAGAGGGCCGAGGCAATGAGCAGTTCTTC	CASSHLEGRGNEQFF
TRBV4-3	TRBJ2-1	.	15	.	TGCGCCAGCAGCCAAGAAGCATCGCTAGGGAATGAGCAGTTCTTC	CASSQEASLGNEQFF
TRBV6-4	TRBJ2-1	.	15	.	TGTGCCAGCAGTTCCGGGACAACCTCCTACAATGAGCAGTTCTTC	CASSSGTTSYNEQFF
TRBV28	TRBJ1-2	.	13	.	TGTGCCAGCAGTTTATTAACAGGGAGAGGCTACACCTTC	CASSLLTGRGYTF
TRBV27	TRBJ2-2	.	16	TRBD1	TGTGCCAGCCGGGACAGGGTTTTCTCAGGCACCGGGGAGCTGTTTTTT	CASRDRVFSGTGELFF